These 2 T cell receptor beta chains were all obtained from the same sample, sequenced in a study of T-cell memory formation after mild COVID-19. TCRdb reanalysed the 5' RACE reads using MiXCR and keeps one entry per CDR3 protein. Among 310,000 or so distinct CDR3 sequences, more than 15% were seen once, and the ten largest hold 22%. The sequenced sample was PBMCs or a T cell subset sorted from them (not recorded which). These receptors came from a young man who had mild COVID-19 (a few samples of this study predate the infection). Cell type and time point are not known.

This clonotype came up a few times. V usage is TRBV7-2 and J usage is TRBJ2-3, with D hard to call. The length of the CDR3 is 16 residues. V was pared by 0 bases and J by 2 bases, with 12 bases between. CDR1 SGHTA and CDR2 FQGNSA come from the germline V gene. CDR3 sequence reads: CASSLAGFRDTDTQYF. Here the CDR3 DNA reads TGTGCCAGCAGCTTAGCGGGTTTTAGGGACACAGATACGCAGTATTTT.

This clonotype turned up a few times. This chain connects TRBV19 to TRBJ2-2, with D possibly called TRBD1 or TRBD2 (5 bases each). The V end was cut by 6 bases, the J end by 5 bases, with 10 bases between. In germline, CDR1 is LNHDA, CDR2 SQIVND (reference sequence). CDR3 length: 13 amino acids. CDR3 residues: CASRHWGTGELFF. In DNA form, the CDR3 reads TGTGCCAGTAGGCATTGGGGGACCGGGGAGCTGTTTTTT. Filled out from reference TRBV19 and TRBJ2-2, the complete variable domain reads DGGITQSPKYLFRKEGQNVTLSCEQNLNHDAMYWYRQDPGQGLRLIYYSQIVNDFQKGDIAEGYSVSREKKESFPLTVTSAQKNPTAFYLCASRHWGTGELFFGEGSRLTVL.